This TCR beta chain was recorded in a study of response to subunit inactivated influenza vaccine. Whole-study results and caveats: New T cells are recruited in small numbers by each seasonal influenza vaccination, according to the authors' suggestion.

TCRdb recomputed calls from the RT-PCR reads with MiXCR, one row per CDR3 protein. The table records about 610,000 distinct CDR3 sequences, about 15% of them present only once. The CDR3 sequence is 14 residues long. Trimming removed 6 bases at V and 4 bases at J, with 18 bases between. Germline V lookup: CDR1 GTSNPN, CDR2 SVGIG (reference sequence). This clonotype was seen a few times. Its antigen is unknown. The specimen comprised PBMCs from blood, sampled about 11 days after vaccination. The clonotype comes from a middle-aged man who received an inactivated influenza vaccine. The V call is TRBV30, the J call TRBJ1-1; D is perhaps TRBD1 (5 bases). DNA for the CDR3: TGTGCCTGCCAAAAGATTAACGGGGGCACTGAAGCTTTCTTT. This codes for CACQKINGGTEAFF.